The 16 T cell receptor beta chains below were found in one sample sequenced in a study of blood T cell repertoires in COVID-19. The assay was immunoSEQ multiplex PCR, and TCRdb's table has in-frame clones only and misses some. In the table there are approximately 230,000 clones, about 90% of which are singletons. Sequenced input: peripheral blood. These receptors came from a man between 18 and 29 years old with active or convalescent COVID-19.

The chain employs TRBV21-1 and TRBJ2-1; the DNA was not used to check the table's D call, TRBD2. TRBV21-1 is flagged as a pseudogene. The CDR3 totals 19 residues. CDR3 in DNA: TGTGCCAGCAGCATCCTCTCACTAGCGGGGGGCCACTCCTACAATGAGCAGTTCTTC. It translates to CASSILSLAGGHSYNEQFF.

The V and J genes are TRBV5-1 and TRBJ1-3, with D tentatively TRBD1 (5 bases). V lost 0 bases and J 3 bases, leaving 10 bases between the germline ends. The CDR3 has 15 amino acids. Germline V lookup: CDR1 SGHRS, CDR2 YFSETQ. CDR3 nucleotide sequence: TGCGCCAGCAGCTTGGCCGGACAAAGTGGAAACACCATATATTTT. Translation gives CASSLAGQSGNTIYF.

This chain joins TRBV9 and TRBJ2-3; D ambiguous. This CDR3 region has 14 residues. Germline V lookup: CDR1 SGDLS, CDR2 YYNGEE. Trimming removed 0 bases from V and 2 bases from J, with 7 bases in between. CDR3 amino acids: CASSVGVVTDTQYF. Here the CDR3 DNA reads TGTGCCAGCAGCGTAGGTGTCGTCACAGATACGCAGTATTTT.

The J gene is TRBJ2-2, the V gene TRBV18; 9 positions agree with TRBD1. With V trimmed by 6 bases and J by 3 bases, 14 bases remained unmatched. There are 18 residues in the CDR3. Germline CDR1 and CDR2: KGHSH and LQKENI. CDR3 in DNA: TGTGCCAGCTCCCGAGACAGGGGGTCTAGAACCCACACCGGGGAGCTGTTTTTT. Translation gives CASSRDRGSRTHTGELFF.

The gene calls are TRBV25-1 and TRBJ1-6; no firm D call. The CDR3 loop spans 14 amino acids. Germline CDR1 and CDR2: MGHDK and SYGVNS. Trimming pared 0 bases from V and 7 bases from J, leaving 7 bases between. The CDR3 DNA sequence: TGTGCCAGCAGTGAATATAGAGAGAATTCACCCCTCCACTTT. Its protein product is CASSEYRENSPLHF.

This chain connects TRBV6-5 to TRBJ1-1; D gene ambiguous. This CDR3 contains 14 residues. V was pared by 6 bases and J by 2 bases, with 13 bases between. Germline V CDR1 and CDR2: MNHEY, SVGAGI. DNA for the CDR3: TGTGCCAGCAGCCGTACCTACGAAAACACTGAAGCTTTCTTT. Amino acid sequence: CASSRTYENTEAFF.

This clone was found once. The genes are TRBV18 and TRBJ1-5, with a weak D call TRBD1 (5 bases). Germline V gene lookup returns CDR1 KGHSH and CDR2 LQKENI. Trimming left V 3 bases short and J 8 bases short, with 17 bases between. The CDR3 extends over 15 amino acids. Here the CDR3 reads CASSPRGRGLEPQHF. As DNA, the CDR3 is TGTGCCAGCTCACCGCGCGGGAGGGGCTTGGAGCCCCAGCATTTT.

This clone occurred many times. Different DNA sequences within this sample yield the same CDR3. J is TRBJ1-4 and V is TRBV5-4, with 8 bases identical to TRBD1. The CDR3 spans 16 residues. Germline V gives CDR1 SGHNT, CDR2 YYREEE (reference sequence). J gave up 8 bases and V 1 base, and 10 bases lay outside the gene matches. The CDR3 DNA sequence: TGTGCCAGCAGCTTGTCTGGGGGGACAGGACGAGAAAAACTGTTTTTT. It is translated as CASSLSGGTGREKLFF.

This clone has just one count. The chain links TRBV21-1 to TRBJ1-3; TRBD1 is the table's D call, not checked against the DNA. TRBV21-1 is a pseudogene. CDR3 length equals 15 residues. The CDR3 DNA is TGTGCCAGCAGCAACAGGGTTCTTTCGTTTAGCACCATATATTTT. As protein: CASSNRVLSFSTIYF.

CDR3: CASSPRGANTEAFF. The DNA of the CDR3 is TGTGCCAGCAGCCCCAGGGGGGCGAACACTGAAGCTTTCTTT. V is TRBV7-8 and J is TRBJ1-1; TRBD1 agrees at 7 bases. The CDR3 runs 14 residues. V lost 5 bases and J lost 1; bases outside the gene matches: 4. Germline V lookup: CDR1 SGHVS, CDR2 FQNEAQ.

This sequence joins TRBV7-2 and TRBJ1-2, with 11 positions matching TRBD1. CDR3 length: 14 residues. Trimming took 4 bases from V and 8 from J; bases not matched to a gene: 6. Germline CDR1 and CDR2: SGHTA and FQGNSA. CDR3 nucleotide sequence: TGTGCCAGCAGCTCGGACAGGGGGCTAAAGGGCTACACCTTC. Translated, it gives CASSSDRGLKGYTF.

The V gene is TRBV24-1, the J gene TRBJ1-6; D gene unclear. CDR1 and CDR2 from the germline V gene are KGHDR and SFDVKD. This CDR3 is 14 amino acids long. V was trimmed by 5 bases and J by 1 base, leaving 5 bases between them. CDR3 amino acids: CATSGGSYNSPLHF. The CDR3 bases are TGTGCCACCAGTGGAGGGTCCTATAATTCACCCCTCCACTTT.

J is TRBJ2-7 and V is TRBV4-3, with a tentative D call TRBD1 (5 bases). The CDR3 loop spans 16 amino acids. Trimming shortened V by 2 bases and J by 3 bases, and 17 bases separated the two germline ends. Germline CDR1 is LGHNA and CDR2 is YSLEER. CDR3 nucleotides: TGCGCCAGCAGCCAATTTGCGGACAACATTTTCTACGAGCAGTACTTC. This codes for CASSQFADNIFYEQYF.

The chain carries TRBV7-2 and TRBJ2-1, with 8 nucleotides matching TRBD2. The CDR3 is 14 amino acids. V gave up 6 bases and J gave up 8 bases; unmatched junction bases: 9. Germline CDR1 is SGHTA and CDR2 is FQGNSA. CDR3 loop: CASRKTSAFDEQFF. CDR3 sequence (DNA): TGTGCCAGCAGGAAGACTAGCGCCTTCGATGAGCAGTTCTTC.

The gene calls are TRBV5-1 and TRBJ1-1; the match to TRBD1 covers 11 bases. Germline V gene sequence: CDR1 SGHRS, CDR2 YFSETQ. With V trimmed by 4 bases and J by 4 bases, 12 bases remained unmatched. The CDR3 spans 17 residues. CDR3 coding DNA: TGCGCCAGCAGCCGAGTGGGGACAGGGGGATTGGGCACTGAAGCTTTCTTT. Translating it yields CASSRVGTGGLGTEAFF.

The V and J genes are TRBV9 and TRBJ2-2; TRBD2 matches at 11 bases. Per the germline V gene, CDR1 is SGDLS and CDR2 is YYNGEE. The CDR3 consists of 17 residues. Trimming cost V 3 bases and J 5 bases; bases outside gene matches: 9. CDR3 residues: CASSDPVVAGGTGELFF. The CDR3 DNA is TGTGCCAGCAGCGACCCCGTCGTAGCGGGGGGGACCGGGGAGCTGTTTTTT.